The present TCR beta chain was sequenced within a study of T-cell memory formation after mild COVID-19. Overall study findings and caveats: Pre-infection memory held some responding clones, suggesting pre-existing cross-reactive T cells responded.

TCRdb analysed the 5' RACE reads with MiXCR anew, one entry per CDR3 protein. The sample comprises a few hundred thousand distinct CDR3 sequences, more than 20% of which are singletons, and about an eighth rests with the top ten. This clonotype appeared a few times. Antigen specificity is unknown. The germline V and J ends were trimmed by 6 bases and 2 bases, with 12 bases remaining between them. The CDR3 spans 14 residues. This chain connects TRBV12-3 or TRBV12-4 to TRBJ2-3, with a weak D call TRBD2 (6 bases). The material sequenced was PBMCs or a T cell subset sorted from them (not recorded which). The receptor was isolated from an adult woman who had mild COVID-19 (a few samples of this study predate the infection). Cell type and time point are not known. This chain's CDR3 is CASSRWGVTDTQYF. The CDR3 DNA is TGTGCCAGCAGCCGCTGGGGGGTCACAGATACGCAGTATTTT.